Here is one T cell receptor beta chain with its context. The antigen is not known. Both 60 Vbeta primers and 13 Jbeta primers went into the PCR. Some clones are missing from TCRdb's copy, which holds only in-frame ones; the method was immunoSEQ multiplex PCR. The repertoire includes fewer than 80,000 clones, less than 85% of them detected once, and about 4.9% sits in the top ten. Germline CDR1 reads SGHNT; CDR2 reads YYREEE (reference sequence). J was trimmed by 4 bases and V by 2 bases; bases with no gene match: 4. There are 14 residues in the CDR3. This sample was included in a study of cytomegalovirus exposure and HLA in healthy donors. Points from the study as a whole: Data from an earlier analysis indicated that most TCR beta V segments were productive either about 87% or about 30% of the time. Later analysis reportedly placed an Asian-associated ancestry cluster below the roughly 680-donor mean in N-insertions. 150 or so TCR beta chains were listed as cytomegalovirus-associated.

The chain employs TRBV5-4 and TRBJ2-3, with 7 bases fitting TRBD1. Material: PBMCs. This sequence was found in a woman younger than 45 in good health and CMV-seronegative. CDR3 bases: TGTGCCAGCAGCTTAACAGGGGCGTCAGATACGCAGTATTTT. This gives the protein CASSLTGASDTQYF. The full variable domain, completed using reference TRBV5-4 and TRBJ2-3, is ETGVTQSPTHLIKTRGQQVTLRCSSQSGHNTVSWYQQALGQGPQFIFQYYREEENGRGNFPPRFSGLQFPNYSSELNVNALELDDSALYLCASSLTGASDTQYFGPGTRLTVL.